Given below is one T cell receptor beta chain in context. Its antigen is still unknown. In the original processing: Junction-only sequences produced by ImmunoSEQ had no quality scores, so filtering differed. The data were produced by immunoSEQ multiplex PCR, yet TCRdb's version contains in-frame clones alone and is incomplete. V and J calls and clone size come straight from that table; D and trimming were deduced from the DNA. The table has around 2.1 million clones, 93% seen once. The length of the CDR3 is 15 residues. V was pared by 5 bases and J by 8 bases, with 11 bases of the junction left unmatched. Germline V gene lookup returns CDR1 MDHEN and CDR2 SYDVKM. The data originate from a study of shared clonotypes between healthy human individuals. CD8 cells classed as naive were CD45RO-negative and positively selected for CCR7, excluding terminally differentiated effector memory CD45RA+ cells. Study outcomes and limitations: Generation probabilities were higher for clonotypes shared across all four sorted-subset donors than for unshared ones. The sharing of 4.5% to 5% of naive CD4 clonotypes was seen across a handful of donors. For sorted subsets, rarefaction showed incomplete sequencing despite large depth.

V and J are TRBV28 and TRBJ1-4; 7 positions match TRBD1. The sequence derives from a young man in good health. Some clones in this sample may be carry-over from other donors' samples. The sample comprised naive CD8+ T cells from PBMCs. CDR3 DNA: TGTGCCAGCAGTCCGAGGACAGGAGGAGAAGAAAAACTGTTTTTT. Its protein is CASSPRTGGEEKLFF.